This TCR beta chain came from a study of radiation and T cells in renal cell carcinoma. Overall study results and limits: Top tumor clonotypes rose in blood 2 weeks post-radiation, then contracted. Baseline intratumoral clonotype presence is unknown without pretreatment biopsies.

Indicated time point: blood 4 weeks post-SBRT, at nephrectomy. Indicated treatment: 15 Gy SBRT to primary tumor, nephrectomy 4 weeks later. Serial blood draws occurred at baseline and 2 and 4 weeks post-SBRT. With respect to this clone: Its antigen is still unknown.

Sequencing used immunoSEQ multiplex PCR; TCRdb keeps in-frame clones, though not all of them. Of around 74,000 clones in the sample, around four fifths are singletons; the top ten hold over 2%. The V gene's germline CDR1 is SGDLS and CDR2 YYNGEE. Trimming took 6 bases from V and 4 from J, leaving 14 bases between them. CDR3 length: 15 amino acids. This sequence originates from an older woman with renal cell carcinoma. The chain employs TRBV9 and TRBJ1-6; D unclear. The sequencing here drew on blood, taken from a patient whose treatment included radiotherapy and nephrectomy. This chain's CDR3 is CASTFGPAYNSPLHF. CDR3 bases: TGTGCCAGCACCTTCGGGCCCGCTTATAATTCACCCCTCCACTTT.